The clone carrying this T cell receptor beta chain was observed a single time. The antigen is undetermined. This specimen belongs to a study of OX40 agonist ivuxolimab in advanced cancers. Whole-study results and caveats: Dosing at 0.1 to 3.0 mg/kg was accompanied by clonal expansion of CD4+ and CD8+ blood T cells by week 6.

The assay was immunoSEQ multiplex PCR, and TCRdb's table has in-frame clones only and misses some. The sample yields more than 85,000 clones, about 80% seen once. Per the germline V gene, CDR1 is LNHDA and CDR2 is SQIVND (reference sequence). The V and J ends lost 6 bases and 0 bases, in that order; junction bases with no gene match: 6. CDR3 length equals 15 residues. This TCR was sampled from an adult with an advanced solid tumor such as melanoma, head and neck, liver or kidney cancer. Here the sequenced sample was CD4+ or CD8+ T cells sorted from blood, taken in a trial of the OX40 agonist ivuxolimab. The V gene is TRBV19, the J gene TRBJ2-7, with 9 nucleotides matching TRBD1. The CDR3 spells CASRIRDRVSYEQYF. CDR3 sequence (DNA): TGTGCCAGTAGGATCCGGGACAGGGTCTCCTACGAGCAGTACTTC.